The entry below describes one T cell receptor (beta chain). There is no known antigen for this receptor. No quality values exist for individual bases; no much larger clone is one base distant. The immunoSEQ Assay, a bias-controlled multiplex PCR, was used to amplify TCRbeta CDR3 regions from genomic DNA. As for the original processing: Nucleated cell counts per sample were estimated from amplification of reference gene primers within the assay. To quantify the absolute abundance of each unique TCRbeta CDR3 rearrangement, sequence reads were collapsed and filtered. For each sample, productive Simpson clonality was calculated by taking the square root of Simpson's diversity index across productive rearrangements. TCRdb took this table from immuneACCESS and kept in-frame rearrangements with V and J called. Such tables lack part of the clones; where checked against another copy, unresolved V genes explain under half of the gap, and the rest is unexplained. That table is the source of V, J and clone size, and D and trimming were worked out from the DNA. For this sample the table gives around 300,000 clones, of which 88% were detected only once. The ten biggest clones cover approximately 1.6% of the sample.

This sample is drawn from a study of blood T cell repertoires in COVID-19 (dated by TCRdb to 2020 to 2022). Context from the whole study: Samples covering the acute and convalescent phases of COVID-19 were provided by collaborators in the United States, Italy and Spain. HLA class I and class II types, where available, came from metadata supplied by the sample provider rather than from assay-based typing. Subjects who had been exposed to COVID-19, were actively infected with it, or had recovered from it provided the deeply sampled blood TCRbeta repertoires that made up the dataset. The material from the prospective study consisted of cDNA or gDNA derived from T cells, B-cell-depleted T cells, or PBMCs. The samples were drawn from two sources: the first 160 participants of the ongoing ImmuneRACE study, and 1,000 to 1,500 subjects contributed by 6 global collaborators. A de-identified subject ID, COVID-19 status, age in years and sex were almost always included in the sample metadata. The repertoires were released in a freely available public database intended as a resource for research on the immune response to SARS-CoV-2. On the study overall, not on this receptor specifically: The quantity of clinical and demographic metadata differed by source and by participant and was supplied without curation.

Spanning cysteine to phenylalanine, the CDR3 consists of 12 amino acids. The CDR3 DNA has 36 bases and is translated from base 1. From the germline V gene, CDR1 is SGHTA and CDR2 is FQGNSA. Trimming takes 1 base from V and 6 bases from J, and the germline ends sit 4 bases apart. In Seattle, one collaborating source enrolled patients while the infection was active and tracked those patients longitudinally over the course of disease. Each collaborating institution followed its own protocols to collect whole blood in K2EDTA tubes. Collaborator samples were shipped for TCRbeta analysis as frozen whole blood, isolated PBMCs, or DNA extracted from either sample type.

The rearranged chain carries TRBV7-2 and TRBJ2-1; no confident D gene assignment can be made. The sequenced material came from peripheral blood. This sequence was found in a woman aged 25 to 39 with COVID-19, enrolled during active disease. This receptor has the CDR3 CASSLVRNEQFF. The nucleotide sequence reads as follows: TGTGCCAGCAGCTTAGTGCGCAATGAGCAGTTCTTC. Extended through the reference TRBV7-2 and TRBJ2-1 proteins, this CDR3 yields the full variable domain: GAGVSQSPSNKVTEKGKDVELRCDPISGHTALYWYRQSLGQGLEFLIYFQGNSAPDKSGLPSDRFSAERTGGSVSTLTIQRTQQEDSAVYLCASSLVRNEQFFGPGTRLTVL.